This TCR beta chain was documented in a study of cytomegalovirus exposure and HLA in healthy donors. About the research overall: Of the donors genotyped, about 410 in all, around 76% fell in the Caucasian-associated ancestry cluster. Study conclusions and caveats: The authors confirmed in vitro that three CMV-associated chains were specific for CMV antigens.

Those who donated were healthy bone marrow donors. Per germline, CDR1 SNHLY and CDR2 FYNNEI. The CDR3 contains 13 residues. V was pared by 4 bases and J by 8 bases, with 3 bases of the junction left unmatched. PCR was performed using 60 Vbeta and 13 Jbeta primers. Generated by immunoSEQ multiplex PCR, the TCRdb table keeps only in-frame clones and is missing some. Here the sample spans approximately 180,000 clones, roughly three quarters being singletons. On this clone itself: The antigen is unknown.

The chain links TRBV2 to TRBJ1-5, with 9 bases that match TRBD1. This clonotype was obtained from a woman in her forties or fifties in good health and CMV-seronegative. What was sequenced was PBMCs. In DNA form, the CDR3 reads TGTGCCAGCAGTGGACAGGGGGTAGAGCCCCAGCATTTT. Translation: CASSGQGVEPQHF.